Listed below are T cell receptor beta chains from one sample, sequenced in a study of blood T cell repertoires in COVID-19. Here immunoSEQ multiplex PCR was the method, and the copy in TCRdb shows in-frame clones only, minus some. The repertoire holds about 130,000 clones, with around 85% as singletons. Sample: peripheral blood. All receptors derive from a human donor in a cohort sampled during active COVID-19. CDR3s include the opening cysteine and the closing phenylalanine or tryptophan. The D gene is left open where the match is weak. Not all rows give a size; the values are once, few, many and, for expanded clones, a class.

V gene	clone size	D gene	J gene	CDR3 DNA	CDR3 protein
TRBV7-8	.	.	TRBJ2-7	TGTGCCAGCAGCTTAGTGGGCAGGGCTTACGAGCAGTACTTC	CASSLVGRAYEQYF
TRBV19	.	.	TRBJ1-6	TGTGCCAGTAGTATAGAACCGGCGGGGCCAGGGCCTGATTCACCCCTCCACTTT	CASSIEPAGPGPDSPLHF
TRBV25-1	.	.	TRBJ1-2	TGTGCCAGCAGTGATCAGGGGACCTATGGCTACACCTTC	CASSDQGTYGYTF
TRBV4-1	.	TRBD1	TRBJ1-4	TGCGCCAGCAGCCAGAGACAGGGGGGGACTGCAACTAATGAAAAACTGTTTTTT	CASSQRQGGTATNEKLFF
TRBV5-1	once	.	TRBJ2-3	TGCGCCAGCAGCCTGGACAGCCCCACAGATACGCAGTATTTT	CASSLDSPTDTQYF
TRBV7-2	.	TRBD2	TRBJ2-1	TGTGCCAGCAGCTTACTTATGAGCAGCGGGGGGATCTACAATGAGCAGTTCTTC	CASSLLMSSGGIYNEQFF
TRBV14	.	.	TRBJ2-1	TGTGCCAGCAGCCAAGTTTGGCCCAGGGATGAGCAGTTCTTC	CASSQVWPRDEQFF
TRBV9	.	TRBD1	TRBJ1-1	TGTGCCAGCAGCGCCCCCCGGACAGGGGTCACTGAAGCTTTCTTT	CASSAPRTGVTEAFF
TRBV7-6	.	.	TRBJ2-2	TGTGCCAGCAGCCGCTCGGGGGAGACCGGGGAGCTGTTTTTT	CASSRSGETGELFF
TRBV19	.	TRBD1	TRBJ1-3	TGTGCCAGTAGGCCTCCGATGACAGGGGTTGGAAACACCATATATTTT	CASRPPMTGVGNTIYF
TRBV27	once	.	TRBJ1-1	TGTGCCAGCAGTTTATTGCGGGGGAACACTGAAGCTTTCTTT	CASSLLRGNTEAFF
TRBV7-2	.	.	TRBJ1-1	TGTGCCAGCAGCCTGTGGGGGGGGAACACTGAAGCTTTCTTT	CASSLWGGNTEAFF
TRBV29-1	.	TRBD1	TRBJ1-5	TGCAGCGTGAAGCTCACAGGGGTGAGCAATCAGCCCCAGCATTTT	CSVKLTGVSNQPQHF
TRBV27	.	TRBD2	TRBJ2-1	TGTGCCAGCAGTTCACTAGCGGGGGTATACAATGAGCAGTTCTTC	CASSSLAGVYNEQFF
TRBV14	once	.	TRBJ2-1	TGTGCCAGCAGCCAAGTTTTGGGGGCTGAGCAGTTCTTC	CASSQVLGAEQFF
TRBV11-2	.	.	TRBJ2-7	TGTGCCAGCAGCTTCGACAGCAGTTGGGACGAGCAGTACTTC	CASSFDSSWDEQYF
TRBV7-9	.	.	TRBJ1-2	TGTGCCAGCAGCTTACCCCCCGAGCCTAACACCTTC	CASSLPPEPNTF
TRBV6-5	once	.	TRBJ1-1	TGTGCCAGCAGTCGAGAGGCTGTGGCCACTGAAGCTTTCTTT	CASSREAVATEAFF
TRBV27	.	.	TRBJ1-6	TGTGCCAGCAGTTTATTCGCCTCAAGGAGCTCCTATAATTCACCCCTCCACTTT	CASSLFASRSSYNSPLHF